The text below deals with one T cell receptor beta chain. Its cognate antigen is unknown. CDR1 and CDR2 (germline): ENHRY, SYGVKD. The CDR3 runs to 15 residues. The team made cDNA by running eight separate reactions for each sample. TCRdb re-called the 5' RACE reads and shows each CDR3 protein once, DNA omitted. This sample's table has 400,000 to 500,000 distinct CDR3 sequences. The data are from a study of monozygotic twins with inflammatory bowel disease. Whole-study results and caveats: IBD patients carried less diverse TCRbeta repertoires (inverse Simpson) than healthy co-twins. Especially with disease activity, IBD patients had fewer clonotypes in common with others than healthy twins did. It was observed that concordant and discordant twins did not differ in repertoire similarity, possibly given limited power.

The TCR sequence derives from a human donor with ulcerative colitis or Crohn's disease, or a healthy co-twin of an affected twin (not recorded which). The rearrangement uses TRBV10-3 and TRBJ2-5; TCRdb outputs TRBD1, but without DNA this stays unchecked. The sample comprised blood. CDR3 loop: CAISRQVGGQETQYF.